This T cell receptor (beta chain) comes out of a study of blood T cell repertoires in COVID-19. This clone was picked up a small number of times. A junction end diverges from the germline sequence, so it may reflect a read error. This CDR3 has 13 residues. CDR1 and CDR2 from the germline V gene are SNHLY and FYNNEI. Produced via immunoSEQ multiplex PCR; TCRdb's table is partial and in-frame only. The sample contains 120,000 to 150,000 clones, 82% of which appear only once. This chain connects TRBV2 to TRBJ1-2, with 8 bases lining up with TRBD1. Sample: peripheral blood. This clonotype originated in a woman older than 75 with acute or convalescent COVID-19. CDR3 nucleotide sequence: TGTGCCAGCACTGAAAGGCCAGGGGGCAGCTACACCTTC. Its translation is CASTERPGGSYTF.